Listed below are T cell receptor beta chains from one sample, sequenced in a study of T cell responses to AZD1222 COVID-19 vaccine. Data came from immunoSEQ multiplex PCR; TCRdb stores just in-frame clones and leaves some out. The data contain over 60,000 clones, 79% of them singletons. Sequencing used peripheral blood, obtained on day 0 of MenACWY control vaccination. The receptor source for this set is an adult in good health. Each CDR3 is given with its conserved first and last residue. D genes are given only for firm matches. Clone size is not always given. Where it is, it says once, few, many or a class for expanded clones.

clone size: .
D gene: .
J gene: TRBJ2-2
V gene: TRBV19
CDR3 DNA: TGTGCCAGTAGTCCCGGTGGGGGCGGGGAGCTGTTTTTT
CDR3 protein: CASSPGGGGELFF

clone size: few
D gene: TRBD1
J gene: TRBJ2-5
V gene: TRBV7-8
CDR3 DNA: TGTGCCAGCAGCCCCGGGACAGGGAGGGAGACCCAGTACTTC
CDR3 protein: CASSPGTGRETQYF

clone size: .
D gene: .
J gene: TRBJ1-2
V gene: TRBV19
CDR3 DNA: TGTGCCAGTAGGGAAGATAAGCCCAACTATGGCTACACCTTC
CDR3 protein: CASREDKPNYGYTF

clone size: .
D gene: .
J gene: TRBJ2-1
V gene: TRBV27
CDR3 DNA: TGTGCCAGCAGTCTCACCCCGGGACGGCCCTACAATGAGCAGTTCTTC
CDR3 protein: CASSLTPGRPYNEQFF

clone size: .
D gene: .
J gene: TRBJ2-7
V gene: TRBV7-2
CDR3 DNA: TGTGCCAGCAGCTTAACTCCGGGACAAAACTACGAGCAGTACTTC
CDR3 protein: CASSLTPGQNYEQYF

clone size: few
D gene: .
J gene: TRBJ1-6
V gene: TRBV28
CDR3 DNA: TGTGCCAGCAGTTTAAGGGGCGGGGGCGGTATAGGTCCCCTCCACTTT
CDR3 protein: CASSLRGGGGIGPLHF

clone size: .
D gene: TRBD1
J gene: TRBJ2-2
V gene: TRBV4-1
CDR3 DNA: TGCGCCAGCAGGGGGGACAGGGATCAAACCGGGGAGCTGTTTTTT
CDR3 protein: CASRGDRDQTGELFF

clone size: .
D gene: .
J gene: TRBJ2-7
V gene: TRBV13
CDR3 DNA: TGTGCCAGCAGCTTGGCAGGGGAGGCCGAGCAGTACTTC
CDR3 protein: CASSLAGEAEQYF

clone size: .
D gene: TRBD1
J gene: TRBJ1-1
V gene: TRBV5-4
CDR3 DNA: TGTGCCAGCAGCTTGGAGCAGGGGGCGCGGGCTTTCTTT
CDR3 protein: CASSLEQGARAFF

clone size: .
D gene: .
J gene: TRBJ2-2
V gene: TRBV4-1
CDR3 DNA: TGCGCCAGCAGCCAAGTTTCCAGCCCCGACCGGGAGCTGTTTTTT
CDR3 protein: CASSQVSSPDRELFF

clone size: .
D gene: TRBD1
J gene: TRBJ1-2
V gene: TRBV28
CDR3 DNA: TGTGCCAGCAGTCCGGGGACAGCCAACTATGGCTACACCTTC
CDR3 protein: CASSPGTANYGYTF

clone size: .
D gene: TRBD1
J gene: TRBJ1-6
V gene: TRBV19
CDR3 DNA: TGTGCCAGTAGTATAGCCGCGGGACAGCCAGATTCACCCCTCCACTTT
CDR3 protein: CASSIAAGQPDSPLHF

clone size: .
D gene: .
J gene: TRBJ1-1
V gene: TRBV5-6
CDR3 DNA: TGTGCCAGCAGCTTGGGACGAGTTGGCACTGAAGCTTTCTTT
CDR3 protein: CASSLGRVGTEAFF

clone size: .
D gene: TRBD1
J gene: TRBJ2-5
V gene: TRBV29-1
CDR3 DNA: TGCAGCGTTGAGTGGACAGGGGGGAAGGAGACCCAGTACTTC
CDR3 protein: CSVEWTGGKETQYF

clone size: .
D gene: .
J gene: TRBJ2-1
V gene: TRBV14
CDR3 DNA: TGTGCCAGCAGCCCCCTGACAGCTTACAATGAGCAGTTCTTC
CDR3 protein: CASSPLTAYNEQFF

clone size: .
D gene: .
J gene: TRBJ1-4
V gene: TRBV28
CDR3 DNA: TGTGCCAGCAGTAACAGTTTTAATGAAAAACTGTTTTTT
CDR3 protein: CASSNSFNEKLFF

clone size: .
D gene: TRBD1
J gene: TRBJ2-7
V gene: TRBV6-2/TRBV6-3
CDR3 DNA: TGTGCCAGCAGTAGGGACAGGCTTTACGAGCAGTACTTC
CDR3 protein: CASSRDRLYEQYF

clone size: .
D gene: TRBD1
J gene: TRBJ1-6
V gene: TRBV19
CDR3 DNA: TGTGCCAGTAGTACCTCCAGGGGGCGCCGATTTTCACCCCTCCACTTT
CDR3 protein: CASSTSRGRRFSPLHF

clone size: .
D gene: .
J gene: TRBJ1-2
V gene: TRBV5-5
CDR3 DNA: TGTGCCAGCACCATAGAAGCAGGGGCATACGACTACTATGGCTACACCTTC
CDR3 protein: CASTIEAGAYDYYGYTF

clone size: .
D gene: .
J gene: TRBJ2-3
V gene: TRBV9
CDR3 DNA: TGTGCCAGCAGCGTAGGGGACCGAGATAGAGATACGCAGTATTTT
CDR3 protein: CASSVGDRDRDTQYF

clone size: .
D gene: .
J gene: TRBJ2-1
V gene: TRBV9
CDR3 DNA: TGTGCCAGCAGCGTGTCAACGGGGGGCCCGGGGGATGAGCAGTTCTTC
CDR3 protein: CASSVSTGGPGDEQFF

clone size: .
D gene: TRBD1
J gene: TRBJ1-2
V gene: TRBV19
CDR3 DNA: TGTGCCAGTAGGAGGGACAGTCCAAACTATGGCTACACCTTC
CDR3 protein: CASRRDSPNYGYTF

clone size: .
D gene: .
J gene: TRBJ1-2
V gene: TRBV12-3/TRBV12-4
CDR3 DNA: TGTGCCAGCAGTGCTGACAGGAACTATGGCTACACCTTC
CDR3 protein: CASSADRNYGYTF

clone size: .
D gene: .
J gene: TRBJ2-5
V gene: TRBV30
CDR3 DNA: TGTGCCTGGAGCCTATTTCCGGGATCCCAAGAGACCCAGTACTTC
CDR3 protein: CAWSLFPGSQETQYF

clone size: .
D gene: .
J gene: TRBJ1-2
V gene: TRBV5-5
CDR3 DNA: TGTGCCAGCAGCTCCCGGGGGGACAATGGGTATGGCTACACCTTC
CDR3 protein: CASSSRGDNGYGYTF

clone size: .
D gene: TRBD1
J gene: TRBJ1-1
V gene: TRBV4-3
CDR3 DNA: TGCGCCAGCAGCCAAGAATTCGGCAGGGGGGCTGAAGCTTTCTTT
CDR3 protein: CASSQEFGRGAEAFF

clone size: .
D gene: .
J gene: TRBJ1-1
V gene: TRBV7-6
CDR3 DNA: TGTGCCAGCAGCCCTAACGATAGACCGAACACTGAAGCTTTCTTT
CDR3 protein: CASSPNDRPNTEAFF

clone size: .
D gene: .
J gene: TRBJ1-1
V gene: TRBV5-4
CDR3 DNA: TGTGCCAGCAGCTTTGGTGGCACTGAAGCTTTCTTT
CDR3 protein: CASSFGGTEAFF

clone size: .
D gene: TRBD2
J gene: TRBJ2-1
V gene: TRBV5-1
CDR3 DNA: TGCGCCAGCAGCTTGACCGCGGGAGCTGACAATGAGCAGTTCTTC
CDR3 protein: CASSLTAGADNEQFF

clone size: .
D gene: .
J gene: TRBJ1-2
V gene: TRBV5-8
CDR3 DNA: TGTGCCAGCAGCTCGACAGTAATGTATGGCTACACCTTC
CDR3 protein: CASSSTVMYGYTF

clone size: .
D gene: TRBD2
J gene: TRBJ2-7
V gene: TRBV30
CDR3 DNA: TGTGCCTGGAGTATGTCAGCGGGATACGAGCAGTACTTC
CDR3 protein: CAWSMSAGYEQYF

clone size: .
D gene: .
J gene: TRBJ1-2
V gene: TRBV21-1
CDR3 DNA: TGTGCCAGCAGCAAGGGGAGGGAACTGCTCTATGGCTACACCTTC
CDR3 protein: CASSKGRELLYGYTF

clone size: .
D gene: .
J gene: TRBJ1-6
V gene: TRBV6-5
CDR3 DNA: TGTGCCAGCAGTTTAGCAGGGACGAATTCACCCCTCCACTTT
CDR3 protein: CASSLAGTNSPLHF

clone size: .
D gene: .
J gene: TRBJ2-5
V gene: TRBV6-2/TRBV6-3
CDR3 DNA: TGTGCCAGCAGTTACGGAGAGACCCAGTACTTC
CDR3 protein: CASSYGETQYF

clone size: .
D gene: .
J gene: TRBJ1-5
V gene: TRBV4-2
CDR3 DNA: TGTGCCAGCAGCCAAGTTTCAGGGAATAGCAATCAGCCCCAGCATTTT
CDR3 protein: CASSQVSGNSNQPQHF

clone size: few
D gene: TRBD1
J gene: TRBJ1-6
V gene: TRBV5-6
CDR3 DNA: TGTGCCAGCAGCGCGGACAGGGATTCACCCCTCCACTTT
CDR3 protein: CASSADRDSPLHF

clone size: few
D gene: TRBD2
J gene: TRBJ2-7
V gene: TRBV7-9
CDR3 DNA: TGTGCCAGCAGCTTAGTAACTAGCGGGGGGCCCTACGAGCAGTACTTC
CDR3 protein: CASSLVTSGGPYEQYF

clone size: .
D gene: TRBD1
J gene: TRBJ1-6
V gene: TRBV27
CDR3 DNA: TGTGCCAGCAGTCCTCGGCGGTCGGGGCAGGGGGCTCCAAATTCACCCCTCCACTTT
CDR3 protein: CASSPRRSGQGAPNSPLHF

clone size: few
D gene: TRBD1
J gene: TRBJ2-7
V gene: TRBV5-5
CDR3 DNA: TGTGCCAGCAGCTTGGAATTGGACAGGGTAAGCTTC
CDR3 protein: CASSLELDRVSF

clone size: .
D gene: TRBD1
J gene: TRBJ2-1
V gene: TRBV11-2
CDR3 DNA: TGTGCCAGCAGCCGACAGGGGACCTACAATGAGCAGTTCTTC
CDR3 protein: CASSRQGTYNEQFF

clone size: once
D gene: .
J gene: TRBJ2-3
V gene: TRBV5-1
CDR3 DNA: TGCGCCACCTCAGGGGGACTAGTTGGCGATACGCAGTATTTT
CDR3 protein: CATSGGLVGDTQYF

clone size: .
D gene: .
J gene: TRBJ2-3
V gene: TRBV5-1
CDR3 DNA: TGCGCCAGCAGCTTGGGTGGGCGGAGCACAGATACGCAGTATTTT
CDR3 protein: CASSLGGRSTDTQYF

clone size: .
D gene: .
J gene: TRBJ1-5
V gene: TRBV28
CDR3 DNA: TGTGCCAGCAGTAGGGTGAATGACAGGATAGGCGTGGATCAGCCCCAGCATTTT
CDR3 protein: CASSRVNDRIGVDQPQHF

clone size: .
D gene: .
J gene: TRBJ2-3
V gene: TRBV19
CDR3 DNA: TGTGCCAGTGGACCCCGGGGGACAGATACGCAGTATTTT
CDR3 protein: CASGPRGTDTQYF

clone size: once
D gene: .
J gene: TRBJ1-1
V gene: TRBV20-1
CDR3 DNA: TGCAGTGCAGGAGAGTGGACTGAAGCTTTCTTT
CDR3 protein: CSAGEWTEAFF

clone size: .
D gene: .
J gene: TRBJ2-5
V gene: TRBV19
CDR3 DNA: TGTGCCAGTAGGGGACTAGGACAGGGAGAAGGGACCCAGTACTTC
CDR3 protein: CASRGLGQGEGTQYF

clone size: .
D gene: TRBD2
J gene: TRBJ2-2
V gene: TRBV19
CDR3 DNA: TGTGCCAGTAGTCCCGGGGGGGGCACCGGGGAGCTGTTTTTT
CDR3 protein: CASSPGGGTGELFF

clone size: .
D gene: TRBD2
J gene: TRBJ2-3
V gene: TRBV9
CDR3 DNA: TGTGCCAGTAGCGGGGTCACAGATACGCAGTATTTT
CDR3 protein: CASSGVTDTQYF

clone size: once
D gene: TRBD2
J gene: TRBJ2-1
V gene: TRBV28
CDR3 DNA: TGTGCCAGCAGCCGACTAGCGGGGGGGCTTAATGAGCAGTTCTTC
CDR3 protein: CASSRLAGGLNEQFF

clone size: .
D gene: .
J gene: TRBJ2-7
V gene: TRBV10-3
CDR3 DNA: TGTGCCTCCGCTGGGGGCGTTTACTACGAGCAGTACTTC
CDR3 protein: CASAGGVYYEQYF

clone size: .
D gene: .
J gene: TRBJ2-3
V gene: TRBV15
CDR3 DNA: TGTGCCACCAGCCGAGAATCACCGAGCACAGATACGCAGTATTTT
CDR3 protein: CATSRESPSTDTQYF